The 13 T cell receptor beta chains in this list originate from one sample, sequenced in a study of OX40 agonist ivuxolimab in advanced cancers. Clones were sequenced by immunoSEQ multiplex PCR, and TCRdb holds only the in-frame ones, with some missing. The data show some 11,000 clones, about 74% seen once. Here the sequenced sample was CD4+ or CD8+ T cells sorted from blood, taken in a trial of the OX40 agonist ivuxolimab. The source of these receptors is an adult with an advanced solid tumor such as melanoma, head and neck, liver or kidney cancer.

This chain joins TRBV7-3 and TRBJ2-1; maybe TRBD2 (6 bases). The CDR3 consists of 16 residues. Trimming stripped 2 bases from V and 5 bases from J, with 16 bases between. CDR1 is SGHTA, CDR2 FQGTGA, per germline. The CDR3, as DNA: TGTGCCAGCAGCTTAGGGTACGGGAGTGTCCACAATGAGCAGTTCTTC. Translated, it gives CASSLGYGSVHNEQFF.

The chain carries TRBV7-6 and TRBJ2-7; D unresolved. The ends were cut back, 5 bases at V and 5 bases at J, with 19 bases in the middle. The CDR3 extends over 15 amino acids. In germline, CDR1 is SGHVS, CDR2 FNYEAQ. CDR3 coding DNA: TGTGCCAGCAGCCCCCGCCCTTTAGGGTACCACGAGCAGTACTTC. Amino acid sequence: CASSPRPLGYHEQYF.

The chain combines TRBV7-9 with TRBJ1-6; no firm D call. The CDR3 runs to 13 residues. Trimming removed 6 bases at V and 9 bases at J, with 12 bases between. The V gene's germline CDR1 is SEHNR and CDR2 FQNEAQ (reference sequence). The CDR3 region has the DNA TGTGCCAGCAGTTCAGATAATTTTTCACCCCTCCACTTT. This codes for CASSSDNFSPLHF.

The chain uses TRBV7-9 and TRBJ2-1; D uncertain. Germline assignment: CDR1 SEHNR and CDR2 FQNEAQ (reference sequence). V lost 2 bases and J lost 6, with 8 bases in between. The CDR3 has 13 amino acids. CDR3 bases: TGTGCCAGCAGCTTAATTCAGCTCAATGAGCAGTTCTTC. The encoded protein is CASSLIQLNEQFF.

The CDR3 DNA sequence: TGTGCCAGCAGCTTACCTCCTAGCGGGGCCAATGAGCAGTTCTTC. Its translation: CASSLPPSGANEQFF. V is TRBV11-2 and J is TRBJ2-1, with 9 nucleotides matching TRBD2. Germline V gives CDR1 SGHAT, CDR2 FQNNGV. CDR3 length equals 15 residues. J gave up 6 bases and V 2 bases, and 5 bases lay outside the gene matches.

The V gene is TRBV10-3, the J gene TRBJ2-7; 11 nucleotides align to TRBD2. This CDR3 is 16 amino acids long. V shed 6 bases and J 2 bases; nucleotides not matched to a gene: 9. Per the germline V gene, CDR1 is ENHRY and CDR2 is SYGVKD. DNA for the CDR3: TGTGCCATCAGGGAGGTCGGACTAGCGGGTACCTACGAGCAGTACTTC. Translated: CAIREVGLAGTYEQYF.

The V and J genes are TRBV19 and TRBJ2-1; D is undetermined. V was trimmed by 4 bases and J by 1 base, leaving 11 bases between them. The CDR3 contains 15 residues. Germline CDR1 and CDR2: LNHDA and SQIVND (reference sequence). CDR3 nucleotide sequence: TGTGCCAGTAGTAGCCCGCTAGTATCCTACAATGAGCAGTTCTTC. This sequence encodes CASSSPLVSYNEQFF.

This clone was recorded once. This may be a read error, as it is one base from a much larger clone. The sample contains more than one DNA sequence encoding this CDR3. The chain combines TRBV5-4 with TRBJ1-1, with D possibly matching TRBD1 (6 bases). Germline CDR1 reads SGHNT; CDR2 reads YYREEE (reference sequence). This CDR3 region has 13 residues. The CDR3 protein is CASSFSGVSEAFF. The DNA for the CDR3 is TGTGCTAGCAGCTTCTCAGGGGTATCTGAAGCTTTCTTT.

The chain has TRBV27 and TRBJ1-5, with D perhaps TRBD1 (6 bases). Germline values: CDR1 MNHEY, CDR2 SMNVEV (reference sequence). Trimming stripped 3 bases from V and 0 bases from J, with 15 bases between. The CDR3 spans 17 residues. DNA of the CDR3: TGTGCCAGCAGTTTGTTGGGAAGGGGGGTTAGCAATCAGCCCCAGCATTTT. Protein product: CASSLLGRGVSNQPQHF.

Only a few counts were recorded for this clone. V and J are TRBV6-5 and TRBJ2-7, with 11 bases matching TRBD2. V lost 6 bases to trimming and J lost 2 bases; unmatched junction nucleotides: 0. The CDR3 contains 13 residues. Germline V gene lookup returns CDR1 MNHEY and CDR2 SVGAGI. The CDR3 spells CASRTSGTYEQYF. In nucleotides, the CDR3 is TGTGCCAGCAGGACTAGCGGGACCTACGAGCAGTACTTC.

The rearrangement joins TRBV13 to TRBJ2-3; maybe TRBD2 (8 bases). This CDR3 region has 19 residues. V lost 5 bases, J lost 1 base, and 25 bases lay in between. CDR1 and CDR2 (germline): PRHDT, FYEKMQ (reference sequence). As DNA, the CDR3 is TGTGCCAGCAGCGATGGGACACGCAGTAGCGGGACAGGCACAGATACGCAGTATTTT. This gives the protein CASSDGTRSSGTGTDTQYF.

This rearrangement joins TRBV7-9 to TRBJ1-1, with 9 positions matching TRBD1. CDR1 is SEHNR, CDR2 FQNEAQ, per germline (reference sequence). The V gene end was trimmed by 6 bases and the J gene end by 5 bases; junction bases not matched to a gene: 4. This CDR3 region has 13 residues. The CDR3 nucleotides are TGTGCCAGCAGTAGACAGGGGGTTACTGAAGCTTTCTTT. Protein product: CASSRQGVTEAFF. Full variable domain (rest looked up from reference TRBV7-9 and TRBJ1-1): DTGVSQNPRHKITKRGQNVTFRCDPISEHNRLYWYRQTLGQGPEFLTYFQNEAQLEKSRLLSDRFSAERPKGSFSTLEIQRTEQGDSAMYLCASSRQGVTEAFFGQGTRLTVV.

The rearrangement links TRBV5-1 to TRBJ2-1, with 7 bases fitting TRBD2. The CDR3 length is 18 residues. V lost 2 bases to trimming and J lost 4 bases; unmatched junction nucleotides: 15. The V gene's germline CDR1 is SGHRS and CDR2 YFSETQ. CDR3 nucleotides: TGCGCCAGCAGCTTTCGCACCGCGGGGGAACCCCCTTACAATGAGCAGTTCTTC. Protein sequence: CASSFRTAGEPPYNEQFF.